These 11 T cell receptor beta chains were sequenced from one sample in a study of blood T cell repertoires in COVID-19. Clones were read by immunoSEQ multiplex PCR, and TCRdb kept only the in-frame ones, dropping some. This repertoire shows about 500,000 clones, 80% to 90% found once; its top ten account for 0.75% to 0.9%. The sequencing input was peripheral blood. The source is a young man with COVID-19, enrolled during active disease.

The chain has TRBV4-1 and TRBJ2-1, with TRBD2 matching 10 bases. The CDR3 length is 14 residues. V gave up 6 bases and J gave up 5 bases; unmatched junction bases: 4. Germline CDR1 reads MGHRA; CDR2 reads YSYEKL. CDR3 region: CASSPSGSDNEQFF. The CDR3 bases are TGCGCCAGCAGTCCTAGCGGGAGCGACAATGAGCAGTTCTTC.

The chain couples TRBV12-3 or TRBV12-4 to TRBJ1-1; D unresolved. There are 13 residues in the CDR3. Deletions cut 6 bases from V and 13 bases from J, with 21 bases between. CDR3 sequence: CASSLTAGWLVFF. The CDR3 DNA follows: TGTGCCAGCAGCCTGACTGCGGGGTGGTTAGTTTTCTTT.

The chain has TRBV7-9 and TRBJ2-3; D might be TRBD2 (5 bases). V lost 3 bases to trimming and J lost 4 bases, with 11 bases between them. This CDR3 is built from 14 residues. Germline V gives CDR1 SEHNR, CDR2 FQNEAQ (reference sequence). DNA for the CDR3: TGTGCCAGCAGCTTTTCCGGGGATGCAGATACGCAGTATTTT. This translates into CASSFSGDADTQYF. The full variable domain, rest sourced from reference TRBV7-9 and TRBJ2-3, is DTGVSQNPRHKITKRGQNVTFRCDPISEHNRLYWYRQTLGQGPEFLTYFQNEAQLEKSRLLSDRFSAERPKGSFSTLEIQRTEQGDSAMYLCASSFSGDADTQYFGPGTRLTVL.

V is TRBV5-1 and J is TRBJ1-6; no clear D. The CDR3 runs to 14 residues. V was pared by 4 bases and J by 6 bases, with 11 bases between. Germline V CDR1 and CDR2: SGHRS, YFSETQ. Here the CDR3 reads CASSQRVFNSPLHF. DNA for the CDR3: TGCGCCAGCAGCCAACGGGTCTTTAATTCACCCCTCCACTTT.

The CDR3 bases are TGTGCCAGCAAGAGACAGGGCACTGAAGCTTTCTTT. This gives the protein CASKRQGTEAFF. The J gene is TRBJ1-1, the V gene TRBV2; TRBD1 matches 7 bases. After removal of 7 bases from V and 4 bases from J, the junction contained 3 bases not matched to a gene. CDR1 and CDR2 (germline): SNHLY, FYNNEI. The CDR3 is 12 amino acids.

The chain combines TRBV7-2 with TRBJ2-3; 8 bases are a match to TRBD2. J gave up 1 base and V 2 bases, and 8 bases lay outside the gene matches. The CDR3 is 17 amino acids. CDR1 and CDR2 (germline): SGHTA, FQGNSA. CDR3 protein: CASSLLVLAAGTDTQYF. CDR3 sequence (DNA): TGTGCCAGCAGCTTACTTGTACTAGCGGCTGGCACAGATACGCAGTATTTT.

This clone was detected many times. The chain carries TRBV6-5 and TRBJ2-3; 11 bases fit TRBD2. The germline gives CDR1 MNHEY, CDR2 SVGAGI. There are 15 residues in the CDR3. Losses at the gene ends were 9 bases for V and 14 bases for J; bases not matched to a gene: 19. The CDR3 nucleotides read TGTGCCAGTCGAGGGTTAGCGGGGGGGCTGTCTCGACCGTATTTT. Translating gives CASRGLAGGLSRPYF.

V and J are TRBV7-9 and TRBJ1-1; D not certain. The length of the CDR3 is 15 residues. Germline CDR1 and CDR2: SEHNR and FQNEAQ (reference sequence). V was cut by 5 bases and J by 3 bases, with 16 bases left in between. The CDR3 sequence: CASSPPGGLYTEAFF. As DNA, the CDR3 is TGTGCCAGCAGCCCCCCCGGAGGGTTGTACACTGAAGCTTTCTTT.

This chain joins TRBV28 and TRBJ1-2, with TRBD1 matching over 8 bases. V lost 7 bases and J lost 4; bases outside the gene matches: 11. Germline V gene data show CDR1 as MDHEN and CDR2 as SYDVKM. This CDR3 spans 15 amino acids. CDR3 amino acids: CASKYGRGLGYGYTF. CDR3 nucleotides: TGTGCCAGCAAGTACGGCAGGGGGCTGGGCTATGGCTACACCTTC.

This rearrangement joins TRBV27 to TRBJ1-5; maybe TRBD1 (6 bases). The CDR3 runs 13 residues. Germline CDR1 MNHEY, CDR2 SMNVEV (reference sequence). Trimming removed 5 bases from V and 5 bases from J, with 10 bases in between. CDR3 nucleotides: TGTGCCAGCAGTCCGACAGGTTATCAGCCCCAGCATTTT. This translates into CASSPTGYQPQHF.

In nucleotides, the CDR3 is TGTGCCAGCAGCCAAGGGACTAGCTCCTACAATGAGCAGTTCTTC. Protein sequence: CASSQGTSSYNEQFF. The rearrangement uses TRBV7-2 and TRBJ2-1; the match to TRBD2 covers 8 bases. The CDR3 totals 15 residues. The J segment lost 0 bases and the V segment lost 5 bases, leaving 3 bases of the junction unmatched. CDR1 is SGHTA and CDR2 is FQGNSA in the germline V gene.